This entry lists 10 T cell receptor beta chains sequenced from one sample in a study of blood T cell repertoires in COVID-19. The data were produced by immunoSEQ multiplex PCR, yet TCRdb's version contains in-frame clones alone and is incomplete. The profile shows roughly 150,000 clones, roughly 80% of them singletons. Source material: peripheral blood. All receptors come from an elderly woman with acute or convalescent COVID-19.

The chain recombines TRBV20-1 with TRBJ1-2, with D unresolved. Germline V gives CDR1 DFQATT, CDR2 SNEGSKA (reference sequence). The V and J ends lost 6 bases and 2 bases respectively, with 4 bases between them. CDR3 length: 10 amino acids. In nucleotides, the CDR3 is TGCAGTGCGCAGAACTATGGCTACACCTTC. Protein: CSAQNYGYTF.

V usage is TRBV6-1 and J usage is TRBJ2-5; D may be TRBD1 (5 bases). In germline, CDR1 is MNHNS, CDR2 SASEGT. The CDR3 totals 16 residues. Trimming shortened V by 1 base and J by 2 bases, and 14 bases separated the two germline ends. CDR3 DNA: TGTGCCAGCAGTGAAGAAGCAGGGCTCAGTCAAGAGACCCAGTACTTC. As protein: CASSEEAGLSQETQYF.

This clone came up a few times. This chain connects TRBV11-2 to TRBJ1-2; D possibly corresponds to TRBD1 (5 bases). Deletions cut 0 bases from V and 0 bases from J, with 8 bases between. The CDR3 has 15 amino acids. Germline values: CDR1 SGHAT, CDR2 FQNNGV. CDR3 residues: CASSLEGAANYGYTF. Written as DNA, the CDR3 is TGTGCCAGCAGCTTAGAAGGGGCAGCTAACTATGGCTACACCTTC.

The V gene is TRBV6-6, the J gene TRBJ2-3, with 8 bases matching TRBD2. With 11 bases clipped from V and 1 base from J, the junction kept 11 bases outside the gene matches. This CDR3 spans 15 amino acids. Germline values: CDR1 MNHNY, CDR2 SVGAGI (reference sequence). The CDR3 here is CAGRRAAGGTDTQYF. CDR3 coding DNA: TGTGCCGGGAGAAGAGCAGCGGGGGGCACAGATACGCAGTATTTT.

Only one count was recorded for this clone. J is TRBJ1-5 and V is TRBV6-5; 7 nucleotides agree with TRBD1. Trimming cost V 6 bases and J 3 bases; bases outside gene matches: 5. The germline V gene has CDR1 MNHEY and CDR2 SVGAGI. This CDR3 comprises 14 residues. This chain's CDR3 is CASRGTAFNQPQHF. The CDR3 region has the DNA TGTGCCAGCAGGGGGACAGCTTTCAATCAGCCCCAGCATTTT.

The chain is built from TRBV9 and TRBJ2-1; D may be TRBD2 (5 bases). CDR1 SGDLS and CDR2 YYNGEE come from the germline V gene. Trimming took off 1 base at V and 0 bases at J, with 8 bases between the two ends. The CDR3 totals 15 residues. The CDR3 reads CASSVSSGSYNEQFF. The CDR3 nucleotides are TGTGCCAGCAGCGTATCAAGCGGCTCCTACAATGAGCAGTTCTTC.

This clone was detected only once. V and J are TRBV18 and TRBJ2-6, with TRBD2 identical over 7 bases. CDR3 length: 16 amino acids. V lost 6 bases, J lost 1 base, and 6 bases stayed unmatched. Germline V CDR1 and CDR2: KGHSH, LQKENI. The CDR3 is CASSGGISSGANVLTF. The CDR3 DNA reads TGTGCCAGCTCGGGAGGGATCTCATCTGGGGCCAACGTCCTGACTTTC.

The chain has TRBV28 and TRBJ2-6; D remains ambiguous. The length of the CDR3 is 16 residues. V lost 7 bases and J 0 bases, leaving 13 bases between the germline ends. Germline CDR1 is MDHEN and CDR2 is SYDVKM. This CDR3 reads CASKINFPSGANVLTF. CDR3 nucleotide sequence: TGTGCCAGCAAAATAAACTTCCCCTCTGGGGCCAACGTCCTGACTTTC.

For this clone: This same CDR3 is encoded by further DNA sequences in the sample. Here the CDR3 DNA reads TGCGCCAGCAGCTTGGGCCTAGCGGGAGGACAAGAGACCCAGTACTTC. Translating it yields CASSLGLAGGQETQYF. This chain joins TRBV5-1 and TRBJ2-5; TRBD2 matches at 11 bases. Germline CDR1 SGHRS, CDR2 YFSETQ. The CDR3 sequence is 16 residues long. V was pared by 0 bases and J by 2 bases, with 3 bases of the junction left unmatched.

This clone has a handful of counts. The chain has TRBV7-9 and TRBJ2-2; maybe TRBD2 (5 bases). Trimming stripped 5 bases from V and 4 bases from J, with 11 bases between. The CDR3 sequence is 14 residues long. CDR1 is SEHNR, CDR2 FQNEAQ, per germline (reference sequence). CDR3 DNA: TGTGCCAGCAGCCCTTATGGAGGCACCGGGGAGCTGTTTTTT. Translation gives CASSPYGGTGELFF. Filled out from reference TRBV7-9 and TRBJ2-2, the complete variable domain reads DTGVSQNPRHKITKRGQNVTFRCDPISEHNRLYWYRQTLGQGPEFLTYFQNEAQLEKSRLLSDRFSAERPKGSFSTLEIQRTEQGDSAMYLCASSPYGGTGELFFGEGSRLTVL.